This TCR beta chain was captured in a study of metastatic and nonmetastatic thyroid tumors. Study-level background: Across peripheral blood and tumor or nodule tissue samples taken from malignant and benign thyroid patients, the repertoires were compared with one another. Study-level results: Malignant thyroid tumors reportedly had TCR beta diversity that was significantly higher than in benign nodules, in blood and tumor.

V shed 6 bases and J 8 bases; nucleotides not matched to a gene: 10. CDR1 is SGHAT, CDR2 FQNNGV, per germline. The CDR3 contains 16 residues. In the source study's methods: Building a distant-metastasis classifier for papillary thyroid cancer drew on CDR3 differences across clinicopathological groups. MiXCR was used by TCRdb to re-call the PCR reads. These V and J calls rely on TCRdb rather than the paper's analysis. The sample lists 30,000 to 45,000 clones, more than 25% occurring once. Worth noting for this clone: Its matching antigen is unknown.

Until they underwent thyroid surgery, no patient had received any treatment. This TCR was sampled from a female donor with papillary thyroid cancer or a benign thyroid nodule (not recorded which). Some clones in this sample may be carry-over from other donors' samples. The sample taken for sequencing was blood. The chain couples TRBV11-2 to TRBJ2-1; 13 nucleotides match TRBD2. Here the CDR3 reads CASSYPGTSGADEQFF. CDR3 bases: TGTGCCAGCAGTTACCCCGGGACTAGCGGGGCCGATGAGCAGTTCTTC.